These 6 T cell receptor beta chains originate from one sample sequenced in a study. TCRdb processed the RT-PCR reads anew with MiXCR; each CDR3 protein has one entry. The sample yields more than 600,000 distinct CDR3 sequences, 14% seen once. The sequencing input was memory CD4+ T cells from blood. All receptors derive from a female donor in good health, serving as a healthy control.

V usage is TRBV30 and J usage is TRBJ2-7, with 13 nucleotides matching TRBD2. Germline-derived CDR1 and CDR2 are GTSNPN and SVGIG (reference sequence). J was trimmed by 4 bases and V by 1 base; bases with no gene match: 7. This CDR3 contains 16 residues. The CDR3 DNA reads TGTGCCTGGAGTGGCGGGACTAGCGGGAAGAAATACGAGCAGTACTTC. It yields the protein CAWSGGTSGKKYEQYF.

The chain carries TRBV3-1 and TRBJ1-2; 8 nucleotides match TRBD1. The CDR3 contains 14 residues. The V segment lost 2 bases and the J segment 5 bases; nucleotides outside the gene matches: 4. CDR1 is LGHDT and CDR2 is YNNKEL in the germline V gene (reference sequence). The CDR3 is CASSQPGQVYGYTF. The CDR3, as DNA: TGTGCCAGCAGCCAACCGGGACAGGTTTATGGCTACACCTTC.

This clonotype was counted between two and nine times. The chain carries TRBV5-1 and TRBJ2-7; tentative D call: TRBD2 (6 bases). The CDR3 length is 14 residues. V lost 6 bases and J 4 bases, leaving 17 bases between the germline ends. The germline V gene encodes CDR1 SGHRS and CDR2 YFSETQ. The CDR3, as DNA: TGCGCCAGCACGTCCCCGGGACTTAAGTACGAGCAGTACTTC. Amino acids: CASTSPGLKYEQYF.

The genes are TRBV9 and TRBJ2-7; D gene ambiguous. The V gene lost 0 bases and the J gene lost 4 bases, with 14 bases spanning the gap. Germline values: CDR1 SGDLS, CDR2 YYNGEE. The CDR3 has 15 amino acids. CDR3 bases: TGTGCCAGCAGCGTAGGTAGTAGCCCCCCTTACGAGCAGTACTTC. This encodes CASSVGSSPPYEQYF.

This clonotype showed up just a few times. The chain has TRBV10-3 and TRBJ2-1; the D is unclear. The CDR3 loop spans 13 amino acids. Germline V gene sequence: CDR1 ENHRY, CDR2 SYGVKD. The germline V and J ends were trimmed by 0 bases and 4 bases, with 4 bases remaining between them. For the CDR3, the DNA is TGTGCCATCAGTGAGTCGAGATACAATGAGCAGTTCTTC. It encodes CAISESRYNEQFF.

This clonotype was seen repeatedly, ten times or more. The rearrangement links TRBV7-2 to TRBJ2-1; D is unresolved. The V gene's germline CDR1 is SGHTA and CDR2 FQGNSA. The CDR3 extends over 14 amino acids. Trimming took 7 bases from V and 1 from J, leaving 11 bases between them. CDR3 loop: CASTHVGSYNEQFF. In nucleotides, the CDR3 is TGTGCCAGCACCCACGTCGGTTCCTACAATGAGCAGTTCTTC. The entire variable domain, with the rest obtained from reference TRBV7-2 and TRBJ2-1, is as follows: GAGVSQSPSNKVTEKGKDVELRCDPISGHTALYWYRQSLGQGLEFLIYFQGNSAPDKSGLPSDRFSAERTGGSVSTLTIQRTQQEDSAVYLCASTHVGSYNEQFFGPGTRLTVL.